The 2 T cell receptor beta chains given below trace back to one sample, sequenced in a study of T-cell reconstitution after alpha-beta-depleted transplantation in children. Unique molecular identifiers featured in how the TCRbeta library was prepared. TCRdb analysed the PCR reads with MiXCR anew, one entry per CDR3 protein. The sample holds 100,000 to 130,000 distinct CDR3 sequences, about 6.4% seen once. The sample was PBMCs, mostly from graft donor cells, taken 360 days after TCRalphabeta/CD19-depleted stem cell transplant. The receptors stem from a male patient aged 2 to 10 who had a stem cell transplant for acute lymphoblastic leukemia, so the T cells may come from the graft donor.

At least ten counts were recorded for this clonotype. The gene calls are TRBV20-1 and TRBJ2-3; D possibly corresponds to TRBD1 (5 bases). Germline V gene lookup returns CDR1 DFQATT and CDR2 SNEGSKA (reference sequence). CDR3 length equals 12 residues. Trimming pared 3 bases from V and 8 bases from J, leaving 12 bases between. CDR3 residues: CSARDTGSTQYF. The DNA of the CDR3 is TGCAGTGCTAGGGACACAGGTTCTACGCAGTATTTT.

This clonotype appeared many times. The chain joins TRBV21-1 to TRBJ2-3; TRBD2 is the table's D call, not checked against the DNA. TRBV21-1 is annotated as a pseudogene. This CDR3 comprises 19 residues. For the CDR3, the DNA is TGTGCCAGCAGCGAGCAAAGACTAGCGGGAGGGCCTAGCACAGATACGCAGTATTTT. It yields the protein CASSEQRLAGGPSTDTQYF.